This TCR beta chain was obtained from a study of shared clonotypes between healthy human individuals. Assay used: immunoSEQ multiplex PCR; TCRdb lists only in-frame clones, some missing. The table records under 1,100,000 clones, around 75% of them present only once. The CDR3 consists of 13 residues. Germline loops: CDR1 GTSNPN, CDR2 SVGIG (reference sequence). V shed 5 bases and J shed 1 base, with 10 bases lying between them. The TCR sequence derives from a man between 18 and 35 years old in good health. This chain joins TRBV30 and TRBJ2-3; D may be TRBD1 (5 bases). Sequencing used memory CD4+ T cells sorted from blood. Subset in this sample: CD45RA-negative fraction. The CDR3, as DNA: TGTGCCTGGGAGAAACAGGGCACAGATACGCAGTATTTT. Translated, it gives CAWEKQGTDTQYF.